The 8 T cell receptor beta chains presented below share a single source sample, sequenced in a study of blood T cell repertoires in COVID-19. Libraries were prepared by immunoSEQ multiplex PCR; TCRdb keeps only in-frame clonotypes and omits some of them. The repertoire holds some 310,000 clones, around 90% seen once, with 1% in the top ten. The sample was peripheral blood. The receptors were gathered from a man in his forties or fifties with active or convalescent COVID-19.

V usage is TRBV12-3 or TRBV12-4 and J usage is TRBJ1-1, with unresolved D. This CDR3 region has 13 residues. Trimming took 3 bases from V and 5 from J, leaving 10 bases between them. As DNA, the CDR3 is TGTGCCAGCAGTTTGCGGGGTGTTACTGAAGCTTTCTTT. This sequence encodes CASSLRGVTEAFF.

The chain employs TRBV5-4 and TRBJ1-2; 8 positions match TRBD1. The germline gives CDR1 SGHNT, CDR2 YYREEE (reference sequence). This CDR3 has 14 residues. Trimming at V came to 4 bases and at J to 5 bases, leaving 7 bases not matched to a gene. This CDR3 reads CASSDRGSRYGYTF. The CDR3 DNA sequence: TGTGCCAGCAGCGACAGGGGCTCGAGGTATGGCTACACCTTC.

This clone showed up just a few times. This rearrangement joins TRBV5-6 to TRBJ1-2; 7 bases line up with TRBD1. The germline V gene has CDR1 SGHDT and CDR2 YYEEEE. The V segment lost 4 bases and the J segment 5 bases; nucleotides outside the gene matches: 11. The CDR3 is 15 amino acids. CDR3 bases: TGTGCCAGCAGCCGCCTAGCGGGGACAGCTTATGGCTACACCTTC. Protein: CASSRLAGTAYGYTF.

The genes are TRBV11-1 and TRBJ2-5, with D possibly being TRBD1 (7 bases). This CDR3 is 14 amino acids long. Germline assignment: CDR1 SGHAT and CDR2 FQDESV (reference sequence). Between the trimmed V and J ends, which lost 6 bases and 4 bases, there was a span of 15 bases. Here the CDR3 DNA reads TGTGCCAGCAGAGCAGGGGGAGGAAGAGAGACCCAGTACTTC. This sequence encodes CASRAGGGRETQYF.

The V call is TRBV7-2, the J call TRBJ2-1; D is ambiguous. Trimming removed 6 bases at V and 6 bases at J, with 6 bases between. Germline assignment: CDR1 SGHTA and CDR2 FQGNSA. This CDR3 spans 11 amino acids. The CDR3 nucleotides read TGTGCCAGCAGGGCCTTCAATGAGCAGTTCTTC. Protein: CASRAFNEQFF.

This clone was counted a few times. The V call is TRBV7-2, the J call TRBJ2-7, with 7 bases that match TRBD2. CDR3 length equals 15 residues. V shed 2 bases and J 1 base; nucleotides not matched to a gene: 5. The germline CDR1 and CDR2 sequences are SGHTA and FQGNSA. The CDR3 nucleotides read TGTGCCAGCAGCTTAATTGCTAGCGGTTCCTACGAGCAGTACTTC. Protein sequence: CASSLIASGSYEQYF.

The chain joins TRBV6-2 or TRBV6-3 to TRBJ1-2; unclear D gene. V dropped 5 bases and J dropped 6 bases, with 13 bases sitting between them. CDR1 and CDR2 from the germline V gene are MNHEY and SVGEGT. The CDR3 is 13 residues long. The CDR3 region has the DNA TGTGCCAGCAGTCTACGGGGAGGGAATGGCTACACCTTC. Translation gives CASSLRGGNGYTF.

The chain has TRBV9 and TRBJ1-1; D might be TRBD1 (6 bases). Per the germline V gene, CDR1 is SGDLS and CDR2 is YYNGEE. This CDR3 contains 16 residues. Trimming took 1 base from V and 0 from J, leaving 13 bases between them. This CDR3 reads CASSVFRGQLNTEAFF. The CDR3 nucleotides read TGTGCCAGCAGCGTATTTAGGGGACAACTGAACACTGAAGCTTTCTTT.